Listed here are 29 T cell receptor beta chains from one sample, sequenced in a study of CD8 T cells in ankylosing spondylitis. TCRdb redid the calling of the 5' RACE reads with MiXCR, one entry per CDR3 protein. The sample comprises 200,000 to 300,000 distinct CDR3 sequences, more than 20% of which are singletons, and 0.5% to 0.75% rests with the top ten. The material sequenced was blood, either unsorted or a sorted T cell fraction (not recorded which). The receptors derive from a male donor with ankylosing spondylitis or in good health (not recorded which).

Ten or more counts support this clonotype. The CDR3 DNA sequence: TGTGCCAGCAGCCTCACGGGGTCGGGCACTGAAGCTTTCTTT. Protein: CASSLTGSGTEAFF. V usage is TRBV6-1 and J usage is TRBJ1-1; no clear D. Germline lookup yields CDR1 MNHNS and CDR2 SASEGT. The CDR3 consists of 14 residues. V was pared by 6 bases and J by 4 bases, with 15 bases between.

J is TRBJ1-5 and V is TRBV11-2, with 9 bases identical to TRBD1. The germline V gene encodes CDR1 SGHAT and CDR2 FQNNGV. Trimming removed 6 bases from V and 6 bases from J; junction bases left unmatched: 6. The CDR3 is 14 amino acids. The CDR3, as DNA: TGTGCCAGCAGGTTAACAGGGGGCAGTCAGCCCCAGCATTTT. Translated, it gives CASRLTGGSQPQHF.

V usage is TRBV20-1 and J usage is TRBJ2-1, with D perhaps matching TRBD2 (5 bases). CDR1 DFQATT and CDR2 SNEGSKA come from the germline V gene (reference sequence). With 0 bases removed from V and 0 bases from J, the gap between germline ends came to 12 bases. This CDR3 comprises 16 residues. For the CDR3, the DNA is TGCAGTGCTAGAGATCCGGGATCTGGCTCCTACAATGAGCAGTTCTTC. Translating gives CSARDPGSGSYNEQFF.

In nucleotides, the CDR3 is TGCAGCGTCCGAAACAGGGGGATCGCAGATACGCAGTATTTT. Translating it yields CSVRNRGIADTQYF. This chain connects TRBV29-1 to TRBJ2-3; 8 bases are shared with TRBD1. Germline V gives CDR1 SQVTM, CDR2 ANQGSEA. The CDR3 spans 14 residues. V was pared by 6 bases and J by 4 bases, with 9 bases of the junction left unmatched.

This clonotype was counted between two and nine times. The chain employs TRBV20-1 and TRBJ2-3; D is possibly TRBD2 (7 bases). The CDR3 extends over 20 amino acids. CDR1 is DFQATT, CDR2 SNEGSKA, per germline (reference sequence). The V end lost 6 bases, the J end lost 0 bases, and 31 bases lay between the germline ends. The CDR3 here is CSASTGGGGQRKMSTDTQYF. In DNA, the CDR3 is TGCAGTGCAAGCACCGGAGGGGGGGGGCAAAGAAAAATGAGCACAGATACGCAGTATTTT.

This clonotype was observed at least ten times. The genes are TRBV24-1 and TRBJ2-1; 7 positions match TRBD2. Trimming removed 5 bases from V and 4 bases from J; junction bases left unmatched: 7. Germline values: CDR1 KGHDR, CDR2 SFDVKD. The CDR3 has 15 residues. This CDR3 is CATSGAGDMYNEQFF. CDR3 DNA: TGTGCCACCAGTGGGGCGGGGGATATGTACAATGAGCAGTTCTTC.

This clonotype has more than one count but fewer than ten. The chain joins TRBV18 to TRBJ2-7, with a weak D call TRBD2 (6 bases). V was clipped by 4 bases and J by 2 bases, with 12 bases between them. The germline CDR1 and CDR2 sequences are KGHSH and LQKENI. The CDR3 has 14 amino acids. CDR3 sequence: CASSRSGGTYEQYF. CDR3 coding DNA: TGTGCCAGCTCACGCAGTGGGGGGACCTACGAGCAGTACTTC.

This clonotype was detected ten times or more. This chain links TRBV12-3 or TRBV12-4 with TRBJ2-5; TRBD2 might be the D (5 bases). V lost 5 bases and J lost 0, with 13 bases in between. The CDR3 runs 15 residues. DNA of the CDR3: TGTGCCAGCAGTAACACCTCGGGGTACCAAGAGACCCAGTACTTC. Its protein product is CASSNTSGYQETQYF.

This clonotype was recorded a few times. The chain recombines TRBV20-1 with TRBJ2-7, with D unresolved. The germline gives CDR1 DFQATT, CDR2 SNEGSKA (reference sequence). CDR3 length: 12 amino acids. V was clipped by 1 base and J by 2 bases, with 6 bases between them. The CDR3 sequence: CSARGRTYEQYF. The CDR3 coding sequence is TGCAGTGCTAGAGGGCGAACCTACGAGCAGTACTTC.

This clonotype was counted many times. The V and J genes are TRBV10-3 and TRBJ2-2, with D tentatively TRBD2 (7 bases). Germline V lookup: CDR1 ENHRY, CDR2 SYGVKD. Between the trimmed V and J ends, which lost 7 bases and 0 bases, there was a span of 12 bases. The CDR3 loop spans 15 amino acids. CDR3 DNA: TGTGCCATCATGGCGGGGGCCCCGAACACCGGGGAGCTGTTTTTT. This encodes CAIMAGAPNTGELFF.

The DNA of the CDR3 is TGTGCCAGCAGTTTGCGCAGCAGGGAGAATGAGCAGTTCTTC. It yields the protein CASSLRSRENEQFF. The chain couples TRBV12-3 or TRBV12-4 to TRBJ2-1; either TRBD1 or TRBD2 may supply D (5 bases each). V was clipped by 3 bases and J by 7 bases, with 13 bases between them. The CDR3 extends over 14 amino acids.

This clonotype was detected many times. This rearrangement joins TRBV7-3 to TRBJ2-5; D is perhaps TRBD1 or TRBD2 (5 bases each). Trimming pared 1 base from V and 4 bases from J, leaving 7 bases between. CDR1 SGHTA and CDR2 FQGTGA come from the germline V gene. The CDR3 consists of 13 residues. CDR3 sequence: CASSLSGGETQYF. The CDR3 DNA is TGTGCCAGCAGCTTAAGTGGGGGAGAGACCCAGTACTTC. Supplemented by reference TRBV7-3 and TRBJ2-5, the full variable domain reads GAGVSQTPSNKVTEKGKYVELRCDPISGHTALYWYRQSLGQGPEFLIYFQGTGAADDSGLPNDRFFAVRPEGSVSTLKIQRTERGDSAVYLCASSLSGGETQYFGPGTRLLVL.

This clonotype showed up many times. This CDR3 reads CASSPRMGEQYF. CDR3 coding DNA: TGTGCCAGCAGCCCGAGGATGGGCGAGCAGTACTTC. The chain links TRBV11-2 to TRBJ2-7; D not resolved. V lost 5 bases and J 6 bases, leaving 11 bases between the germline ends. The CDR3 extends over 12 amino acids. The germline gives CDR1 SGHAT, CDR2 FQNNGV. Full variable domain (remainder filled in from reference TRBV11-2 and TRBJ2-7): EAGVAQSPRYKIIEKRQSVAFWCNPISGHATLYWYQQILGQGPKLLIQFQNNGVVDDSQLPKDRFSAERLKGVDSTLKIQPAKLEDSAVYLCASSPRMGEQYFGPGTRLTVT.

This clonotype has only a few counts. DNA of the CDR3: TGTGCCAGCAGCCAGTTCCCGATAGACAGGCAGACGGAAGCTTTCTTT. Its translation: CASSQFPIDRQTEAFF. The chain couples TRBV11-2 to TRBJ1-1, with D possibly being TRBD1 (6 bases). The germline V gene encodes CDR1 SGHAT and CDR2 FQNNGV. Trimming pared 5 bases from V and 8 bases from J, leaving 24 bases between. The CDR3 spans 16 residues.

This clonotype was seen a handful of times. V is TRBV27 and J is TRBJ2-5; the match to TRBD2 covers 10 bases. The J segment lost 5 bases and the V segment lost 6 bases, leaving 6 bases of the junction unmatched. The CDR3 is 14 amino acids. Germline loops: CDR1 MNHEY, CDR2 SMNVEV (reference sequence). The CDR3 sequence: CASRPSGGMETQYF. The CDR3 coding sequence is TGTGCCAGCAGGCCTAGCGGGGGTATGGAGACCCAGTACTTC.

This clonotype was detected many times. CDR3 sequence (DNA): TGCAGTGCTGGGGAGGTCGGGGGCTACGAGCAGTACTTC. It encodes CSAGEVGGYEQYF. This sequence joins TRBV20-1 and TRBJ2-7; D might be TRBD2 (6 bases). CDR3 length equals 13 residues. The V end lost 5 bases, the J end lost 3 bases, and 14 bases lay between the germline ends. Germline lookup yields CDR1 DFQATT and CDR2 SNEGSKA (reference sequence).

The chain's CDR3 is CASSLQGSGVETQYF. CDR3 DNA sequence: TGTGCCAGCAGCTTGCAGGGCTCGGGAGTAGAGACCCAGTACTTC. V gene TRBV5-8 combines with J gene TRBJ2-5; D might be TRBD2 (6 bases). Deletions cut 1 base from V and 4 bases from J, with 14 bases between. The V gene's germline CDR1 is SGHTS and CDR2 YDEGEE. The CDR3 is 15 residues long.

This chain links TRBV15 with TRBJ2-7, with 9 bases matching TRBD1. CDR3 length: 16 amino acids. Germline V gives CDR1 LNHNV, CDR2 YYDKDF (reference sequence). Trimming cost V 5 bases and J 4 bases; bases outside gene matches: 12. CDR3 in amino acids: CATSVRYGTGTYEQYF. CDR3 nucleotides: TGTGCCACCAGCGTTAGATACGGGACAGGGACTTACGAGCAGTACTTC.

This sequence joins TRBV24-1 and TRBJ2-3, with TRBD1 identical over 10 bases. The CDR3 is made up of 16 amino acids. Germline values: CDR1 KGHDR, CDR2 SFDVKD. V lost 6 bases and J lost 5; bases outside the gene matches: 10. CDR3 sequence (DNA): TGTGCCACCAGTAACCGGGACAGGGGAAAAGGAGATACGCAGTATTTT. It encodes CATSNRDRGKGDTQYF.

The chain is built from TRBV29-1 and TRBJ2-1; the D gene could be TRBD1 or TRBD2 (5 bases each). V was pared by 7 bases and J by 4 bases, with 20 bases between. The CDR3 length is 15 residues. CDR1 SQVTM and CDR2 ANQGSEA come from the germline V gene. The CDR3 DNA reads TGCAGCGGGACGGAGGTGAACAGGAGATACAATGAGCAGTTCTTC. This translates into CSGTEVNRRYNEQFF.

This clonotype occurred many times. The chain combines TRBV12-3 or TRBV12-4 with TRBJ2-7, with 10 nucleotides matching TRBD1. V lost 7 bases, J lost 6 bases, and 9 bases stayed unmatched. This CDR3 contains 14 residues. The CDR3 is CASTPQRTGGEQYF. In DNA, the CDR3 is TGTGCCAGCACCCCACAGAGGACAGGGGGCGAGCAGTACTTC.

This clonotype has only a few counts. A junction boundary mismatches the germline segment, possibly from a read error. CDR3 residues: CASTFSTSSYNEQFF. The CDR3, as DNA: TGTGCTAGCACGTTTTCCACGAGCTCCTACAATGAGCAGTTCTTC. The chain carries TRBV6-5 and TRBJ2-1; no firm D call. The CDR3 covers 15 residues. CDR1 and CDR2 from the germline V gene are MNHEY and SVGAGI.

The V and J genes are TRBV10-3 and TRBJ1-2, with D hard to call. The CDR3 sequence is 13 residues long. Germline V CDR1 and CDR2: ENHRY, SYGVKD. V lost 3 bases and J 0 bases, leaving 5 bases between the germline ends. CDR3 DNA sequence: TGTGCCATCAGTGAATCCACTAACTATGGCTACACCTTC. It encodes CAISESTNYGYTF.

This clonotype was seen more than once but under ten times. The gene calls are TRBV6-1 and TRBJ2-3, with a possible D match to TRBD2 (5 bases). Trimming left V 6 bases short and J 1 base short, with 11 bases between. Germline CDR1 MNHNS, CDR2 SASEGT. This CDR3 contains 14 residues. CDR3 loop: CASRADGGTDTQYF. The CDR3 DNA sequence: TGTGCCAGCAGAGCGGATGGGGGCACAGATACGCAGTATTTT.

J is TRBJ2-3 and V is TRBV20-1; D is undetermined. CDR1 and CDR2 (germline): DFQATT, SNEGSKA (reference sequence). CDR3 size: 14 residues. V lost 5 bases and J 0 bases, leaving 12 bases between the germline ends. CDR3 nucleotides: TGCAGTGCTCGGATTTTCACTAGCACAGATACGCAGTATTTT. Translating gives CSARIFTSTDTQYF.

The chain employs TRBV20-1 and TRBJ2-7, with 9 bases matching TRBD1. With 5 bases clipped from V and 3 bases from J, the junction kept 5 bases outside the gene matches. The CDR3 has 13 residues. Germline V gene lookup returns CDR1 DFQATT and CDR2 SNEGSKA (reference sequence). The CDR3 nucleotides read TGCAGTGCTGCCTTGACAGGGGGCTACGAGCAGTACTTC. Its translation is CSAALTGGYEQYF.

In its sample, this clonotype was seen many times. The chain links TRBV14 to TRBJ1-1, with D hard to call. The V end lost 4 bases, the J end lost 6 bases, and 12 bases lay between the germline ends. The CDR3 runs 13 residues. Per the germline V gene, CDR1 is SGHDN and CDR2 is FVKESK. This chain's CDR3 is CASSPASVAEAFF. The DNA of the CDR3 is TGTGCCAGCAGCCCGGCGTCGGTGGCTGAAGCTTTCTTT.

The CDR3 here is CSATGAPISTDTQYF. The CDR3 DNA reads TGCAGTGCAACAGGGGCCCCCATCAGCACAGATACGCAGTATTTT. The rearrangement joins TRBV20-1 to TRBJ2-3; TRBD1 matches 7 bases. V dropped 6 bases and J dropped 0; count of bases not matched to a gene: 9. This CDR3 spans 15 amino acids. Germline assignment: CDR1 DFQATT and CDR2 SNEGSKA (reference sequence).

The chain uses TRBV6-2 or TRBV6-3 and TRBJ2-3, with D unclear. CDR3 length equals 17 residues. Trimming pared 2 bases from V and 2 bases from J, leaving 17 bases between. Germline loops: CDR1 MNHEY, CDR2 SVGEGT. Written as DNA, the CDR3 is TGTGCCAGCAGTTACCTACTTAACCGTGGAAACACAGATACGCAGTATTTT. Encoded protein: CASSYLLNRGNTDTQYF.